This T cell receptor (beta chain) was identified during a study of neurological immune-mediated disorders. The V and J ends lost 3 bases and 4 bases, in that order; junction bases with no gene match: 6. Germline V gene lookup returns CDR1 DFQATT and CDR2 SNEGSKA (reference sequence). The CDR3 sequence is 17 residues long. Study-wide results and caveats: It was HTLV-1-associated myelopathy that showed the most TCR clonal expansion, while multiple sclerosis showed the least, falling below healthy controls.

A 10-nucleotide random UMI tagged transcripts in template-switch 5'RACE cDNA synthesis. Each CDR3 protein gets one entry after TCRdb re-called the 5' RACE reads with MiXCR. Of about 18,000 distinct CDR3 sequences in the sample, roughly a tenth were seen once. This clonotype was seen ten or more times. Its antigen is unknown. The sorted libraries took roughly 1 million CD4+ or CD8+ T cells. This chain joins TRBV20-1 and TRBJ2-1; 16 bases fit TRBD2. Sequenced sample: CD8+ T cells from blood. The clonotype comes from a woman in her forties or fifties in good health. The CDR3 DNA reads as TGCAGTGCTAGGGGGACTAGCGGGAGGGCGGGGTACAATGAGCAGTTCTTC. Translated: CSARGTSGRAGYNEQFF.